This TCR beta chain is drawn from a study of OX40 agonist ivuxolimab in advanced cancers. The CDR3 runs to 13 residues. The germline gives CDR1 MGHDK, CDR2 SYGVNS. J lost 7 bases, V lost 6 bases, and 3 bases had no gene match. Sequenced by immunoSEQ multiplex PCR; TCRdb stores in-frame clones only, minus some. The table has roughly 63,000 clones, approximately 89% seen once. The chain joins TRBV25-1 to TRBJ1-6; TRBD1 agrees at 7 bases. This TCR was sampled from an adult with an advanced solid tumor such as melanoma, head and neck, liver or kidney cancer. This specimen consisted of CD4+ or CD8+ T cells sorted from blood, obtained in a trial of the OX40 agonist ivuxolimab. For the CDR3, the DNA is TGTGCCAGCAGCGACAGGGTCAATTCACCCCTCCACTTT. Protein sequence: CASSDRVNSPLHF.